The 22 T cell receptor beta chains presented below share a single source sample, sequenced in a study of T cell changes during pregnancy in multiple sclerosis. TCRdb's table, derived via immunoSEQ multiplex PCR, lists solely in-frame clones and lacks some. Found here are some 26,000 clones, about 89% of them singletons; the top ten hold around 0.59%. This specimen consisted of CD4+ T cells from peripheral blood mononuclear cells, obtained in the first trimester of pregnancy. Receptor source: a female donor in good health, enrolled as a control in a pregnancy study.

This sequence joins TRBV19 and TRBJ1-2; 7 bases are shared with TRBD1. Germline CDR1 is LNHDA and CDR2 is SQIVND (reference sequence). The CDR3 consists of 13 residues. J lost 1 base, V lost 10 bases, and 6 bases had no gene match. The CDR3 region is CAKGRDSNYGYTF. CDR3 sequence (DNA): TGTGCCAAGGGACGGGACAGTAACTATGGCTACACCTTC.

The rearrangement uses TRBV5-6 and TRBJ2-1, with 10 bases fitting TRBD2. Germline CDR1 is SGHDT and CDR2 is YYEEEE. This CDR3 has 13 amino acids. The V gene end was trimmed by 6 bases and the J gene end by 8 bases; junction bases not matched to a gene: 5. CDR3 bases: TGTGCCAGCATGATAGCGGGAGGCGATGAGCAGTTCTTC. It is translated as CASMIAGGDEQFF.

The chain combines TRBV5-1 with TRBJ2-5; perhaps TRBD2 as D (5 bases). In germline, CDR1 is SGHRS, CDR2 YFSETQ. V lost 4 bases to trimming and J lost 3 bases, with 16 bases between them. This CDR3 has 15 residues. The CDR3 DNA reads as TGCGCCAGCAGCAAAGAGGAAACCGGGAAAGAGACCCAGTACTTC. Its translation is CASSKEETGKETQYF.

The chain recombines TRBV28 with TRBJ1-2; 7 bases are shared with TRBD1. The ends lost 6 bases at V and 6 bases at J; junction bases unmatched: 10. Germline-derived CDR1 and CDR2 are MDHEN and SYDVKM. CDR3 length: 14 residues. This chain's CDR3 is CASSVARQGDGYTF. CDR3 coding DNA: TGTGCCAGCAGCGTAGCACGGCAGGGGGATGGCTACACCTTC.

This chain uses TRBV10-1 with TRBJ1-6; D unclear. This CDR3 spans 14 amino acids. Germline V gene data show CDR1 as WNHNN and CDR2 as SYGVQD (reference sequence). The V end lost 3 bases, the J end lost 1 base, and 4 bases lay between the germline ends. The CDR3 sequence is CASSEASYNSPLHF. CDR3 coding DNA: TGCGCCAGCAGTGAAGCGTCCTATAATTCACCCCTCCACTTT.

This sequence joins TRBV6-5 and TRBJ2-7, with TRBD2 matching over 8 bases. This CDR3 is 13 amino acids long. V trimming: 6 bases; J trimming: 7 bases; junction bases outside the gene matches: 8. Germline CDR1 reads MNHEY; CDR2 reads SVGAGI. CDR3 coding DNA: TGTGCCAGCAGCCGGGGGGGAAGGTCAGAGCAGTACTTC. This translates into CASSRGGRSEQYF.

This clone appeared a single time. The V and J genes are TRBV30 and TRBJ1-2, with 7 bases that match TRBD1. Per the germline V gene, CDR1 is GTSNPN and CDR2 is SVGIG (reference sequence). The J segment lost 5 bases and the V segment lost 0 bases, leaving 6 bases of the junction unmatched. The CDR3 is made up of 14 amino acids. CDR3 protein: CAWSVDRVGYGYTF. DNA for the CDR3: TGTGCCTGGAGTGTAGACAGGGTCGGGTATGGCTACACCTTC.

This chain links TRBV16 with TRBJ2-1; D is unresolved. The CDR3 totals 14 residues. Germline V gene lookup returns CDR1 KGHSY and CDR2 FQNENV. The ends were cut back, 4 bases at V and 5 bases at J, with 12 bases in the middle. The chain's CDR3 is CASSLTQRNNEQFF. In DNA form, the CDR3 reads TGTGCCAGCAGCCTGACCCAGAGGAACAATGAGCAGTTCTTC.

This chain links TRBV7-9 with TRBJ1-2; 7 bases match TRBD1. After removal of 5 bases from V and 8 bases from J, the junction contained 8 bases not matched to a gene. CDR3 length: 13 amino acids. CDR1 SEHNR and CDR2 FQNEAQ come from the germline V gene (reference sequence). CDR3 nucleotide sequence: TGTGCCAGCAGCCTAGACAGGGCTCAGGGCTACACCTTC. It specifies CASSLDRAQGYTF.

The chain is built from TRBV4-3 and TRBJ1-1; D ambiguous. This CDR3 has 14 residues. From germline, CDR1 is LGHNA and CDR2 YSLEER. V was clipped by 4 bases and J by 4 bases, with 13 bases between them. DNA of the CDR3: TGCGCCAGCAGCCTAGGGCGCGCGGGCACTGAAGCTTTCTTT. Translating gives CASSLGRAGTEAFF.

As DNA, the CDR3 is TGTGCCTGGAGACCCCTAGCGGGCCCCCAAGAGACCCAGTACTTC. It is translated as CAWRPLAGPQETQYF. The rearrangement uses TRBV30 and TRBJ2-5, with 8 bases that match TRBD2. J lost 1 base, V lost 3 bases, and 7 bases had no gene match. This CDR3 spans 15 amino acids. Germline V gene sequence: CDR1 GTSNPN, CDR2 SVGIG (reference sequence).

The chain couples TRBV19 to TRBJ1-1; TRBD1 matches at 7 bases. J was trimmed by 0 bases and V by 6 bases; bases with no gene match: 7. The CDR3 is 15 residues long. Germline CDR1 and CDR2: LNHDA and SQIVND (reference sequence). The CDR3 protein is CASRRGDSMNTEAFF. The CDR3 DNA follows: TGTGCCAGTAGACGTGGGGACAGCATGAACACTGAAGCTTTCTTT.

V usage is TRBV30 and J usage is TRBJ2-7; 10 bases are shared with TRBD1. V shed 3 bases and J 11 bases; nucleotides not matched to a gene: 7. This CDR3 has 12 residues. Germline lookup yields CDR1 GTSNPN and CDR2 SVGIG (reference sequence). The CDR3 reads CAWRDRGYSKYF. The CDR3 region has the DNA TGTGCCTGGAGGGACAGGGGGTATAGCAAGTACTTC.

The rearrangement uses TRBV5-1 and TRBJ2-5; D unresolved. Deletions cut 5 bases from V and 2 bases from J, with 13 bases between. Germline V gene data show CDR1 as SGHRS and CDR2 as YFSETQ. This CDR3 has 14 amino acids. CDR3 amino acids: CASRPSDGQETQYF. CDR3 DNA sequence: TGCGCCAGCAGACCTTCAGACGGGCAAGAGACCCAGTACTTC.

The chain uses TRBV28 and TRBJ2-5; 8 nucleotides line up with TRBD1. The CDR3 is 15 residues long. CDR1 and CDR2 (germline): MDHEN, SYDVKM. V dropped 2 bases and J dropped 5; count of bases not matched to a gene: 7. CDR3 loop: CASSLGGQVPETQYF. In DNA form, the CDR3 reads TGTGCCAGCAGTTTAGGGGGACAGGTTCCTGAGACCCAGTACTTC.

The V and J genes are TRBV2 and TRBJ2-1, with 8 bases matching TRBD1. After removal of 7 bases from V and 7 bases from J, the junction contained 6 bases not matched to a gene. CDR1 SNHLY and CDR2 FYNNEI come from the germline V gene. CDR3 length equals 13 residues. CDR3 DNA sequence: TGTGCCAGCACCCAGGACAGGGAAAATGAGCAGTTCTTC. Translating gives CASTQDRENEQFF.

The genes are TRBV7-8 and TRBJ2-7, with 7 positions matching TRBD1. This CDR3 spans 16 amino acids. The V segment lost 2 bases and the J segment 0 bases; nucleotides outside the gene matches: 7. The germline V gene has CDR1 SGHVS and CDR2 FQNEAQ. For the CDR3, the DNA is TGTGCCAGCAGCTTACTCCCAGGGGGTACCTCCTACGAGCAGTACTTC. Protein: CASSLLPGGTSYEQYF.

The CDR3 DNA follows: TGCGCCAGCAGCGATCCCGGGACAAAGAACACTGAAGCTTTCTTT. It is translated as CASSDPGTKNTEAFF. This chain connects TRBV4-1 to TRBJ1-1, with TRBD1 as a possible D gene (6 bases). The CDR3 consists of 15 residues. V was clipped by 5 bases and J by 1 base, with 14 bases between them. Per the germline V gene, CDR1 is MGHRA and CDR2 is YSYEKL.

This chain connects TRBV7-3 to TRBJ2-3; D is ambiguous. The germline CDR1 and CDR2 sequences are SGHTA and FQGTGA. The ends were cut back, 2 bases at V and 0 bases at J, with 9 bases in the middle. The CDR3 runs to 15 residues. The CDR3 DNA reads TGTGCCAGCAGCTTATTGCACTCTAGCACAGATACGCAGTATTTT. Its protein is CASSLLHSSTDTQYF. The entire variable domain, with the rest obtained from reference TRBV7-3 and TRBJ2-3, is as follows: GAGVSQTPSNKVTEKGKYVELRCDPISGHTALYWYRQSLGQGPEFLIYFQGTGAADDSGLPNDRFFAVRPEGSVSTLKIQRTERGDSAVYLCASSLLHSSTDTQYFGPGTRLTVL.

The chain links TRBV9 to TRBJ2-1; D gene unclear. The V gene's germline CDR1 is SGDLS and CDR2 YYNGEE. CDR3 length equals 14 residues. The V gene lost 4 bases and the J gene lost 3 bases, with 11 bases spanning the gap. The CDR3 DNA sequence: TGTGCCAGCAGCAGTGGGCCTCTCTACAATGAGCAGTTCTTC. Its translation: CASSSGPLYNEQFF.

The chain combines TRBV4-2 with TRBJ1-4; 7 nucleotides agree with TRBD1. After removal of 4 bases from V and 7 bases from J, the junction contained 12 bases not matched to a gene. This CDR3 spans 16 amino acids. Per germline, CDR1 LGHNA and CDR2 YNFKEQ. CDR3 loop: CASSLNGGGTAEKLFF. The DNA of the CDR3 is TGTGCCAGCAGCCTCAATGGAGGCGGGACAGCTGAAAAACTGTTTTTT.

V is TRBV7-9 and J is TRBJ1-1, with TRBD1 matching over 8 bases. V gave up 6 bases and J gave up 6 bases; unmatched junction bases: 18. The germline V gene has CDR1 SEHNR and CDR2 FQNEAQ (reference sequence). The CDR3 has 17 amino acids. In nucleotides, the CDR3 is TGTGCCAGCAGTCCTAGCAGGGGGCGAACGTCCGCGTCTGAAGCTTTCTTT. Its protein product is CASSPSRGRTSASEAFF.